The 32 T cell receptor beta chains below come from one sample, sequenced in a study of shared clonotypes between healthy human individuals. The table came from immunoSEQ multiplex PCR; TCRdb's copy has only in-frame clones and leaves some out. The table lists about 2.4 million clones, roughly 93% of them singletons. The sample consisted of naive CD4+ T cells from PBMCs. Described subset: CD45RA+ positively selected. These receptors were collected from a man in his late teens or twenties in good health. Some clones in this sample may be carry-over from other donors' samples.

The genes are TRBV7-2 and TRBJ1-3; D gene ambiguous. Trimming left V 0 bases short and J 8 bases short, with 8 bases between. From germline, CDR1 is SGHTA and CDR2 FQGNSA. CDR3 size: 13 residues. The CDR3 region is CASSLAPKYTIYF. The CDR3 nucleotides read TGTGCCAGCAGCTTAGCGCCAAAGTACACCATATATTTT.

The rearrangement uses TRBV9 and TRBJ2-3; D gene unclear. There are 13 residues in the CDR3. Germline V CDR1 and CDR2: SGDLS, YYNGEE. V lost 4 bases to trimming and J lost 4 bases, with 10 bases between them. The CDR3 region is CASSIDLADTQYF. The CDR3 nucleotides are TGTGCCAGCAGCATCGACCTCGCAGATACGCAGTATTTT.

The chain employs TRBV27 and TRBJ1-1; no definite D call. Deletions cut 6 bases from V and 4 bases from J, with 12 bases between. The CDR3 has 13 residues. Germline V gene lookup returns CDR1 MNHEY and CDR2 SMNVEV (reference sequence). CDR3 sequence: CASRKVDGTEAFF. CDR3 in DNA: TGTGCCAGCAGAAAAGTAGACGGCACTGAAGCTTTCTTT.

The chain is built from TRBV4-2 and TRBJ2-2; D gene unclear. Looked up from germline, CDR1 is LGHNA and CDR2 is YNFKEQ. The V end lost 0 bases, the J end lost 5 bases, and 10 bases lay between the germline ends. The CDR3 spans 15 residues. The CDR3 DNA follows: TGTGCCAGCAGCCAAGATATATTGGTAACCGGGGAGCTGTTTTTT. This gives the protein CASSQDILVTGELFF.

Concerning this clone: Other DNA sequences in the sample encode the same CDR3. V and J are TRBV7-3 and TRBJ2-1; the D gene is possibly TRBD2 (7 bases). The CDR3 spans 13 residues. CDR1 and CDR2 (germline): SGHTA, FQGTGA. V lost 2 bases, J lost 9 bases, and 11 bases lay in between. CDR3 in DNA: TGTGCCAGCAGCTTAGGGGGGGCAGGTGAGCAGTTCTTC. It is translated as CASSLGGAGEQFF.

The chain combines TRBV7-2 with TRBJ2-1; possibly TRBD1 for D (5 bases). V gave up 1 base and J gave up 4 bases, with 11 bases separating them. The CDR3 runs to 15 residues. In germline, CDR1 is SGHTA, CDR2 FQGNSA. The CDR3 DNA is TGTGCCAGCAGCTTAGATTGGCAGGGTTACAATGAGCAGTTCTTC. Protein: CASSLDWQGYNEQFF.

This sequence joins TRBV10-3 and TRBJ2-7; TRBD1 matches at 12 bases. This CDR3 spans 16 amino acids. With V trimmed by 6 bases and J by 7 bases, 13 bases remained unmatched. CDR1 and CDR2 (germline): ENHRY, SYGVKD. The CDR3 bases are TGTGCCATCAGCACAACCGGGACAGGGGGCCTAGGGGAGCAGTACTTC. As protein: CAISTTGTGGLGEQYF.

The gene calls are TRBV6-1 and TRBJ1-5; D not certain. This CDR3 has 15 residues. The V end was cut by 2 bases, the J end by 3 bases, with 11 bases between. The germline CDR1 and CDR2 sequences are MNHNS and SASEGT. The CDR3 loop reads CASSEHPSLNQPQHF. The DNA of the CDR3 is TGTGCCAGCAGTGAACACCCTTCCCTCAATCAGCCCCAGCATTTT.

The genes are TRBV6-1 and TRBJ2-1; 13 bases fit TRBD2. The V gene end was trimmed by 3 bases and the J gene end by 0 bases; junction bases not matched to a gene: 11. Germline V lookup: CDR1 MNHNS, CDR2 SASEGT. The CDR3 has 20 residues. The CDR3 DNA follows: TGTGCCAGCAGTGAGGGCGGGACTAGCGGGACCTTTAGCTCCTACAATGAGCAGTTCTTC. It yields the protein CASSEGGTSGTFSSYNEQFF.

This chain links TRBV27 with TRBJ2-7; 12 nucleotides line up with TRBD2. CDR1 and CDR2 (germline): MNHEY, SMNVEV (reference sequence). CDR3 size: 13 residues. After removal of 8 bases from V and 3 bases from J, the junction contained 2 bases not matched to a gene. DNA of the CDR3: TGTGCCAGCCGACTAGCGGGGGACTACGAGCAGTACTTC. Amino acid sequence: CASRLAGDYEQYF.

This rearrangement joins TRBV30 to TRBJ1-5; no definite D call. Germline V lookup: CDR1 GTSNPN, CDR2 SVGIG (reference sequence). V gave up 1 base and J gave up 7 bases, with 11 bases separating them. CDR3 length: 13 residues. In nucleotides, the CDR3 is TGTGCCTGGAGTGATGGTGTCAGGCAGCCCCAGCATTTT. Translation: CAWSDGVRQPQHF.

The chain employs TRBV27 and TRBJ2-5; 13 nucleotides match TRBD2. This CDR3 is 15 amino acids long. Germline CDR1 reads MNHEY; CDR2 reads SMNVEV (reference sequence). J was trimmed by 4 bases and V by 6 bases; bases with no gene match: 5. The CDR3: CASRLAGGPGETQYF. CDR3 nucleotide sequence: TGTGCCAGCAGACTAGCGGGAGGGCCGGGAGAGACCCAGTACTTC.

CDR3 coding DNA: TGTGCCAGCAGCTCCGGACCGGGAGTCAATGAAAAACTGTTTTTT. Its translation is CASSSGPGVNEKLFF. The V call is TRBV7-2, the J call TRBJ1-4; D gene unclear. V shed 4 bases and J shed 5 bases, with 14 bases lying between them. Germline loops: CDR1 SGHTA, CDR2 FQGNSA. The CDR3 is 15 residues long.

This clone appeared once. The J gene is TRBJ2-2, the V gene TRBV5-1; 11 nucleotides align to TRBD2. Germline assignment: CDR1 SGHRS and CDR2 YFSETQ. V trimming: 0 bases; J trimming: 9 bases; junction bases outside the gene matches: 13. CDR3 length: 18 amino acids. CDR3 region: CASSLAGTSGRVVRELFF. CDR3 DNA: TGCGCCAGCAGCTTGGCAGGAACTAGCGGGAGAGTCGTCCGGGAGCTGTTTTTT. Based on the CDR3 plus reference TRBV5-1 and TRBJ2-2, the full variable domain is KAGVTQTPRYLIKTRGQQVTLSCSPISGHRSVSWYQQTPGQGLQFLFEYFSETQRNKGNFPGRFSGRQFSNSRSEMNVSTLELGDSALYLCASSLAGTSGRVVRELFFGEGSRLTVL.

The chain has TRBV9 and TRBJ2-5; 12 positions match TRBD2. The junction had 6 bases not matched to a gene; V was cut back by 1 base and J by 5 bases. The germline V gene encodes CDR1 SGDLS and CDR2 YYNGEE. CDR3 length: 16 residues. The CDR3 loop reads CASSVRLAGEDETQYF. In DNA form, the CDR3 reads TGTGCCAGCAGCGTAAGACTAGCGGGAGAGGATGAGACCCAGTACTTC.

The chain links TRBV6-5 to TRBJ1-3; D is perhaps TRBD1 (6 bases). From germline, CDR1 is MNHEY and CDR2 SVGAGI. The length of the CDR3 is 15 residues. Trimming took off 6 bases at V and 0 bases at J, with 12 bases between the two ends. CDR3 nucleotide sequence: TGTGCCAGCAGGCAGGACAGAACCTCTGGAAACACCATATATTTT. It translates to CASRQDRTSGNTIYF.

This rearrangement joins TRBV29-1 to TRBJ2-5, with 10 nucleotides matching TRBD1. The DNA end favors TRBJ2-7, so the J call may be wrong. The length of the CDR3 is 15 residues. CDR1 SQVTM and CDR2 ANQGSEA come from the germline V gene. The CDR3 DNA follows: TGCAGCGTTGAAGATTGGGGACAGGGGAGCTACGAGCAGTACTTC. Its protein is CSVEDWGQGSYEQYF.

The chain links TRBV11-2 to TRBJ2-7, with 7 bases lining up with TRBD1. Per the germline V gene, CDR1 is SGHAT and CDR2 is FQNNGV. V was clipped by 2 bases and J by 6 bases; unmatched bases: 19. The CDR3 length is 18 residues. CDR3 in DNA: TGTGCCAGCAGCTTACCGGTCACAGGGGCTGGCATCTATTCCGAGCAGTACTTC. It specifies CASSLPVTGAGIYSEQYF. Together with reference TRBV11-2 and TRBJ2-7, the CDR3 gives the full variable domain: EAGVAQSPRYKIIEKRQSVAFWCNPISGHATLYWYQQILGQGPKLLIQFQNNGVVDDSQLPKDRFSAERLKGVDSTLKIQPAKLEDSAVYLCASSLPVTGAGIYSEQYFGPGTRLTVT.

V gene TRBV10-3 combines with J gene TRBJ2-2, with 7 bases that match TRBD2. CDR1 and CDR2 (germline): ENHRY, SYGVKD. CDR3 length equals 17 residues. The ends lost 0 bases at V and 0 bases at J; junction bases unmatched: 4. The CDR3 region is CAISESRLAANTGELFF. The CDR3 DNA reads TGTGCCATCAGTGAGTCGAGGCTAGCGGCGAACACCGGGGAGCTGTTTTTT.

CDR3 protein: CASMVEEGAREQYF. The DNA for the CDR3 is TGTGCCAGCATGGTTGAGGAGGGGGCGCGCGAGCAGTACTTC. The chain recombines TRBV27 with TRBJ2-7, with D possibly TRBD1 on 7 matching bases. CDR3 size: 14 residues. Germline-derived CDR1 and CDR2 are MNHEY and SMNVEV (reference sequence). V lost 7 bases, J lost 6 bases, and 19 bases lay in between.

The count of this clone is one. The rearrangement uses TRBV7-2 and TRBJ2-7; D is possibly TRBD1 (6 bases). From germline, CDR1 is SGHTA and CDR2 FQGNSA. V lost 6 bases, J lost 1 base, and 13 bases lay in between. The CDR3 extends over 14 amino acids. The CDR3 loop is CASRVQGFSYEQYF. The CDR3 DNA sequence: TGTGCCAGCAGGGTACAGGGTTTTTCCTACGAGCAGTACTTC.

The chain links TRBV29-1 to TRBJ2-3, with unresolved D. The germline V gene has CDR1 SQVTM and CDR2 ANQGSEA. This CDR3 contains 13 residues. V dropped 2 bases and J dropped 4 bases, with 10 bases sitting between them. In nucleotides, the CDR3 is TGCAGCGTTGAATTCGGAACCCCAGATACGCAGTATTTT. It specifies CSVEFGTPDTQYF.

The genes are TRBV11-1 and TRBJ1-1, with TRBD1 as a possible D gene (6 bases). Trimming pared 5 bases from V and 0 bases from J, leaving 19 bases between. The CDR3 contains 17 residues. CDR1 is SGHAT, CDR2 FQDESV, per germline (reference sequence). The CDR3 sequence is CASSPQQGREMNTEAFF. For the CDR3, the DNA is TGTGCCAGCAGCCCACAACAGGGTAGGGAAATGAACACTGAAGCTTTCTTT.

The V gene is TRBV6-5, the J gene TRBJ2-7, with D tentatively TRBD2 (6 bases). Germline values: CDR1 MNHEY, CDR2 SVGAGI. This CDR3 is 14 amino acids long. Between the trimmed V and J ends, which lost 9 bases and 1 base, there was a span of 16 bases. The CDR3 sequence is CASSGGRWSYEQYF. The CDR3 DNA follows: TGTGCCAGTTCAGGAGGGCGATGGTCCTACGAGCAGTACTTC.

This clone is a singleton in its sample. V usage is TRBV29-1 and J usage is TRBJ1-1; D remains unclear. The CDR3 is 13 amino acids. Germline-derived CDR1 and CDR2 are SQVTM and ANQGSEA. The V end lost 2 bases, the J end lost 3 bases, and 10 bases lay between the germline ends. This CDR3 reads CSVEQGRDTEAFF. As DNA, the CDR3 is TGCAGCGTTGAACAAGGTAGGGACACTGAAGCTTTCTTT.

The chain joins TRBV2 to TRBJ2-3; D might be TRBD1 or TRBD2, each matching 6 bases. The CDR3 consists of 14 residues. Germline CDR1 reads SNHLY; CDR2 reads FYNNEI. V lost 8 bases and J 5 bases, leaving 17 bases between the germline ends. CDR3 loop: CASLDRGRRDTQYF. The CDR3, as DNA: TGTGCCAGCCTCGATAGGGGGAGGAGAGATACGCAGTATTTT.

This chain joins TRBV19 and TRBJ2-1; D ambiguous. V shed 5 bases and J shed 3 bases, with 11 bases lying between them. The CDR3 spans 14 residues. CDR1 is LNHDA and CDR2 is SQIVND in the germline V gene (reference sequence). This chain's CDR3 is CASSFSESYNEQFF. CDR3 sequence (DNA): TGTGCCAGTAGTTTTTCAGAGAGCTACAATGAGCAGTTCTTC.

The rearrangement uses TRBV15 and TRBJ1-3; D remains ambiguous. There are 13 residues in the CDR3. V lost 4 bases and J 4 bases, leaving 8 bases between the germline ends. Germline loops: CDR1 LNHNV, CDR2 YYDKDF (reference sequence). CDR3 sequence reads: CATSTANGNTIYF. DNA of the CDR3: TGTGCCACCAGCACAGCAAACGGAAACACCATATATTTT.

V gene TRBV28 combines with J gene TRBJ2-7; TRBD2 matches at 10 bases. Germline values: CDR1 MDHEN, CDR2 SYDVKM. Trimming took 5 bases from V and 1 from J; bases not matched to a gene: 5. The CDR3 has 15 amino acids. CDR3 in DNA: TGTGCCAGCAGTATAATAGCGGGAGGATCCTACGAGCAGTACTTC. Amino acid sequence: CASSIIAGGSYEQYF.

This chain connects TRBV18 to TRBJ2-1, with a possible D match to TRBD2 (6 bases). V lost 3 bases to trimming and J lost 4 bases, with 13 bases between them. This CDR3 has 15 residues. CDR1 is KGHSH, CDR2 LQKENI, per germline. This CDR3 is CASSPRAGLYNEQFF. CDR3 coding DNA: TGTGCCAGCTCACCTAGGGCGGGGTTATACAATGAGCAGTTCTTC.

There are a few counts of this clone. This chain connects TRBV7-9 to TRBJ1-5; D gene uncertain. The CDR3 length is 16 residues. The V end was cut by 4 bases, the J end by 2 bases, with 15 bases between. Germline assignment: CDR1 SEHNR and CDR2 FQNEAQ (reference sequence). As DNA, the CDR3 is TGTGCCAGCAGCTCCCTTGGATTTGGTGGCAATCAGCCCCAGCATTTT. Protein product: CASSSLGFGGNQPQHF.

The rearrangement joins TRBV4-2 to TRBJ2-2, with 7 bases aligning to TRBD1. CDR3 length: 15 amino acids. Germline V gene data show CDR1 as LGHNA and CDR2 as YNFKEQ. The V segment lost 0 bases and the J segment 6 bases; nucleotides outside the gene matches: 4. Here the CDR3 DNA reads TGTGCCAGCAGCCAAGATCCACAGGGGTCCGGGGAGCTGTTTTTT. The encoded protein is CASSQDPQGSGELFF.